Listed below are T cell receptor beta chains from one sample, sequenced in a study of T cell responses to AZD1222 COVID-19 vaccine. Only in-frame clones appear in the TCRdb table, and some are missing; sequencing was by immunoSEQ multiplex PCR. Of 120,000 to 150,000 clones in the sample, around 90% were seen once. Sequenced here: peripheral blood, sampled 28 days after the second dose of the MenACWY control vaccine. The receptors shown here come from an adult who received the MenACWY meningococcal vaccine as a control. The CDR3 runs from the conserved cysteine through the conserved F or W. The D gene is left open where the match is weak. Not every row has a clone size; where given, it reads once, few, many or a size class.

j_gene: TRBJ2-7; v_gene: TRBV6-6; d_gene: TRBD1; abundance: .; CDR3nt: TGTGCCAGCAGTAAAGGGACAGAGCCCTCCCAGTACTTC; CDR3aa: CASSKGTEPSQYF
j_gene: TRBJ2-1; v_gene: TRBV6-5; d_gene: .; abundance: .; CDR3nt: TGTGCCAGCAGTTCGACGCCTAGCGTTCGTCGGCAGTTCTTC; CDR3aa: CASSSTPSVRRQFF
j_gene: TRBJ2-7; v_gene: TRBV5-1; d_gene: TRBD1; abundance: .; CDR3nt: TGCGCCAGCAGCTTGGCCGGGACAGGGAGCTCCTACGAGCAGTACTTC; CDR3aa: CASSLAGTGSSYEQYF
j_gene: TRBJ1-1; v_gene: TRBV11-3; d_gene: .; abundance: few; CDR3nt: TGTGCCAGCAGCCCTTGGTTGGGGCAGACCACTGAAGCTTTCTTT; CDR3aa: CASSPWLGQTTEAFF
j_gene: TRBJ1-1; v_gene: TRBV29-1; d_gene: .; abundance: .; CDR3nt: TGCAGCGTTCTCCAGGGGCTGAACACTGAAGCTTTCTTT; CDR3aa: CSVLQGLNTEAFF
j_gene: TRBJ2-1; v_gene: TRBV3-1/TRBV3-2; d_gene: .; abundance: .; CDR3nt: TGTGCCAGCAACCAGGTAAACCTCTCCTACAATGAGCAGTTCTTC; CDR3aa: CASNQVNLSYNEQFF
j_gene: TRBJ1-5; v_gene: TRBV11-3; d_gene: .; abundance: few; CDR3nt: TGTGCCAGCAGCCGGGAAAGCAATCAGCCCCAGCATTTT; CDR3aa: CASSRESNQPQHF
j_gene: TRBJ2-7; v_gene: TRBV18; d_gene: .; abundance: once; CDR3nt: TGTGCCAGCTCACCACCGGGCCCCTACGAGCAGTACTTC; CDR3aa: CASSPPGPYEQYF
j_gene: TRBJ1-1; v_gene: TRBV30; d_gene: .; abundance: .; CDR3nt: TGTGCCGGAGGTGGACTGCTTGAAGCTTTCTTT; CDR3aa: CAGGGLLEAFF
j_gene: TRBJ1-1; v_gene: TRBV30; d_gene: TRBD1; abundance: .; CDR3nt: TGTGCCTGCCCAAGGACAGGGAAAACTGAAGCTTTCTTT; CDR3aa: CACPRTGKTEAFF
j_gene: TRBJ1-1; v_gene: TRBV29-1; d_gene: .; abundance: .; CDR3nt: TGCAGCGTTGTCCCGGGGAACACTGAAGCTTTCTTT; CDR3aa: CSVVPGNTEAFF
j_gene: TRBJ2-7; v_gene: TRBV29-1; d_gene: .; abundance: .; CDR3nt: TGCAGCGTTATTGAGGGCAGGGACGAGCAGTACTTC; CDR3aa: CSVIEGRDEQYF
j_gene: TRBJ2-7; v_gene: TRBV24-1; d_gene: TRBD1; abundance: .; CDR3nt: TGTGCCACCAGTGACCCCGGGACAGGGGACCACGAGCAGTACTTC; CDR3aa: CATSDPGTGDHEQYF
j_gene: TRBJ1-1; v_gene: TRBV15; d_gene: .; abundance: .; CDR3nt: TGTGCCACCAGCAGGGGAGATTATCAAGTAGCTTTCTTT; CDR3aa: CATSRGDYQVAFF
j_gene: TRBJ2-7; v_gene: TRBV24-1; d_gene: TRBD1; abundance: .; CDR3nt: TGTGCCACCAGTGACCCGCCCGGGACAGGGCACGAGCAGTACTTC; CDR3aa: CATSDPPGTGHEQYF
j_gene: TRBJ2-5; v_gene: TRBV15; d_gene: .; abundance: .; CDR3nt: TGTGCCACCAGCAGAGGGCTTGAGACCCAGTACTTC; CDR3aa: CATSRGLETQYF
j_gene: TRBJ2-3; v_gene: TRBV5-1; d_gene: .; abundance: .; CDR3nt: TGCGCCAGCTTGTCCTCGACGCAATCAGATACGCAGTATTTT; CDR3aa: CASLSSTQSDTQYF
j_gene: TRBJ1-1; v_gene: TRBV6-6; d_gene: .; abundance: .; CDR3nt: TGTGCCAGCAAGGTTGTCGAGGGCATGAACACTGAAGCTTTCTTT; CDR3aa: CASKVVEGMNTEAFF
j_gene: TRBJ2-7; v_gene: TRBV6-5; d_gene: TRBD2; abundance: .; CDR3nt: TGTGCCAGCAGCGGGACTAGCGCTACCTACGAGCAGTACTTC; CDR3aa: CASSGTSATYEQYF
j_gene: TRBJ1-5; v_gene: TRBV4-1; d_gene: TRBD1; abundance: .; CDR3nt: TGCGCCAGCAGCCAAGGACAGGGCGGGCAGCCCCAGCATTTT; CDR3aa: CASSQGQGGQPQHF
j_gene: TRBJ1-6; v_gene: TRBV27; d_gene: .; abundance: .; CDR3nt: TGTGCCAGCAGTTGGGGCAGAGATTCACCCCTCCACTTT; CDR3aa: CASSWGRDSPLHF
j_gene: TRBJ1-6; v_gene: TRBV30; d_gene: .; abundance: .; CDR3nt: TGTGCCTGGAGTCCGATCGATTCTGCCCTCCACTTT; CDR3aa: CAWSPIDSALHF
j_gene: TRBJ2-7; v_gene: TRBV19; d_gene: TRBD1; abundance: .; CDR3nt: TGTGCCAGTAAACCTCAGGGACAGCCGTCCTACGAGCAGTACTTC; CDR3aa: CASKPQGQPSYEQYF
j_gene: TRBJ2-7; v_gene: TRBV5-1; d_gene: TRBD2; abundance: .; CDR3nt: TGCGCCAGCAGGGACCTAGCGGGGGCCTCCTACGAGCAGTACTTC; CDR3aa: CASRDLAGASYEQYF
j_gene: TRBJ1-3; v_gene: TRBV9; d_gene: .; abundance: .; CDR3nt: TGTGCCAGCAGCGCCTCAGGGGGAAACACCATATATTTT; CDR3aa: CASSASGGNTIYF
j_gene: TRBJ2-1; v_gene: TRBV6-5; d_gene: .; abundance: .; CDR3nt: TGTGCCAGCAGTTCGGCCGGGGGGCGGATTTACAATGAGCAGTTCTTC; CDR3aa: CASSSAGGRIYNEQFF
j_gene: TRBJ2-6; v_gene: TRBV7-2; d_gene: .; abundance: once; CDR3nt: TGTGCCAGCAGCCACCAGCACAGGGCAGACGGGGCCAACGTCCTGACTTTC; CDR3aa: CASSHQHRADGANVLTF
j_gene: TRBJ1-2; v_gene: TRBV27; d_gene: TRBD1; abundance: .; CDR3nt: TGTGCCAGCAGTACGGACAGGGGAGTCTATGGCTACACCTTC; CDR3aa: CASSTDRGVYGYTF
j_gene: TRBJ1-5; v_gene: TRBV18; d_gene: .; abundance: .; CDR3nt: TGTGCCAGCTCACCCGGGAGCAATCAGCCCCAGCATTTT; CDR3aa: CASSPGSNQPQHF
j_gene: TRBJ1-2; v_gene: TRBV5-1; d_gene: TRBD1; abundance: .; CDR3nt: TGCGCCAGCAGCGGAGGACAGGCGCGCTATGGCTACACCTTC; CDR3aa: CASSGGQARYGYTF
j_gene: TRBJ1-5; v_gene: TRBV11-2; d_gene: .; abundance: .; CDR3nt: TGTGCCAGCAGCTTAGACGGGGGGAGGAATCAGCCCCAGCATTTT; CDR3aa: CASSLDGGRNQPQHF
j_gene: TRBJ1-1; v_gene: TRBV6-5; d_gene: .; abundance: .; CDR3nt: TGTGCCAGCAGCTACACTTCGAGAACTGAAGCTTTCTTT; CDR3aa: CASSYTSRTEAFF
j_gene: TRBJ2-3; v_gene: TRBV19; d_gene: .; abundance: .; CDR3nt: TGTGCCAGTAGTCCGGGGGCGGGCACAGATACGCAGTATTTT; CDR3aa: CASSPGAGTDTQYF
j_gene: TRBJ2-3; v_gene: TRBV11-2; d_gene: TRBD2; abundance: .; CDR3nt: TGTGCCAGCAGCTTAGGGCCTAGCGGGAGGGAAGATACGCAGTATTTT; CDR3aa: CASSLGPSGREDTQYF
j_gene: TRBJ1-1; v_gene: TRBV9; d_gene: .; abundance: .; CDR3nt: TGTGCCAGCAGCGCGACAGTGATGAACACTGAAGCTTTCTTT; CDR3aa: CASSATVMNTEAFF
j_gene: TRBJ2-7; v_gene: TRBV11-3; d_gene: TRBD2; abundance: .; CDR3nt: TGTGCCAGCAGCTTTAGGGGAGCGGGAGTAGAGGAGCAGTACTTC; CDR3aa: CASSFRGAGVEEQYF
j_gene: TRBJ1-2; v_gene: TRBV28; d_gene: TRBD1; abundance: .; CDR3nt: TGTGCCAGCAGTCAACCCGCGGCAGGGGGATATGGCTACACCTTC; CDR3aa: CASSQPAAGGYGYTF
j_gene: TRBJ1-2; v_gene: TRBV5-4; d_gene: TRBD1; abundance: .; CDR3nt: TGTGCCAGCAGCCTGGACAGGGAGGGAGGCTACACCTTC; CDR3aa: CASSLDREGGYTF
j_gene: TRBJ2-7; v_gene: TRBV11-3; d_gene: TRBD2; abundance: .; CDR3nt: TGTGCCAGCAGCTTAGACCCGGGACTAAGTTACGAGCAGTACTTC; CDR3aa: CASSLDPGLSYEQYF
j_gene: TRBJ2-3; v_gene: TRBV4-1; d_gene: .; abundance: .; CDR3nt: TGCGCCAGCAGCCTTCTCCTGAGGTCTAGCACAGATACGCAGTATTTT; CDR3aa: CASSLLLRSSTDTQYF
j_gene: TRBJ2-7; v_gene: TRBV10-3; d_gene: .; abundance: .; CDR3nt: TGTGCCATCAGTGATTTCTACGAGCAGTACTTC; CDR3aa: CAISDFYEQYF
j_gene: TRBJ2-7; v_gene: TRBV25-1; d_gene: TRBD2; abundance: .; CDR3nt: TGTGCCAGCAGTGAGTACCTAGCGGGAGGGGGCGAGCAGTACTTC; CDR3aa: CASSEYLAGGGEQYF
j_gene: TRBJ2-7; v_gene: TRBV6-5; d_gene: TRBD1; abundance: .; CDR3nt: TGTGCCAGCAGTTTGGGACAGGGGTACGAGCAGTACTTC; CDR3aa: CASSLGQGYEQYF
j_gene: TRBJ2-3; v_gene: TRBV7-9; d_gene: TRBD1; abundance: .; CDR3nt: TGTGCCAGCAGTCTTCGACAGGGTGGCACAGATACGCAGTATTTT; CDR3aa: CASSLRQGGTDTQYF
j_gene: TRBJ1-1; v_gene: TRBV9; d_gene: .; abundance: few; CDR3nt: TGTGCCAGCAGCGTAGCCCCTTTCGCGGAAGCTTTCTTT; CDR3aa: CASSVAPFAEAFF
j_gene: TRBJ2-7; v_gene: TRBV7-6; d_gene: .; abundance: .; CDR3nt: TGTGCCAGCAGTCTTTCTTACAGCTACTCCTACGAGCAGTACTTC; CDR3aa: CASSLSYSYSYEQYF
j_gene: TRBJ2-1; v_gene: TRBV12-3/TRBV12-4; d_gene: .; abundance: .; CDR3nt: TGTGCCAGCAAGGGGGATAGCTTAGGGGAGCAGTTCTTC; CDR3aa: CASKGDSLGEQFF
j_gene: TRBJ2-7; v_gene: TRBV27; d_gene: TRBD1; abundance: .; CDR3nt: TGTGCCAGCAGTTTTGGGGACAGGGAAATCTACGAGCAGTACTTC; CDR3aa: CASSFGDREIYEQYF
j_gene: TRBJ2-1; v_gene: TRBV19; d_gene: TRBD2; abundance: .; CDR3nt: TGTGCCAGTAAGCAGACTAGCGGGAGCCGCTACAATGAGCAGTTCTTC; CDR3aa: CASKQTSGSRYNEQFF
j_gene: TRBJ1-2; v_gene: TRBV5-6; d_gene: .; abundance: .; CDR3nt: TGTGCCAGCAGCTTGCAGGCGGGTGGCTACACCTTC; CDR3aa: CASSLQAGGYTF
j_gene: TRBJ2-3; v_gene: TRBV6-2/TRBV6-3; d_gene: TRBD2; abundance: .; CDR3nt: TGTGCCAGCAGTTTAGCGGGGCTGGTAGATACGCAGTATTTT; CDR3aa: CASSLAGLVDTQYF
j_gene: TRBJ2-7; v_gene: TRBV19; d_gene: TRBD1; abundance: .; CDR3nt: TGTGCCAGTAGTATCCGCCTCTCGGGACAGGGGATCCCCTACGAGCAGTACTTC; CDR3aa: CASSIRLSGQGIPYEQYF
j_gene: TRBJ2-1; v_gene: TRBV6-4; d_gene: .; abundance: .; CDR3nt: TGTGCCAGCAGTGACTCGAATAAGAGAGGGCCCCATGAGCAGTTCTTC; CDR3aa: CASSDSNKRGPHEQFF
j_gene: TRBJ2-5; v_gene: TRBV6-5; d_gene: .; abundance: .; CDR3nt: TGTGCCAGCCGAGACAGTCAAGAGACCCAGTACTTC; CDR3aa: CASRDSQETQYF
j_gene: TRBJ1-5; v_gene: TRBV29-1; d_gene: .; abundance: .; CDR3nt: TGCAGCGTAGGAGACCAGAGCAATCAGCCCCAGCATTTT; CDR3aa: CSVGDQSNQPQHF
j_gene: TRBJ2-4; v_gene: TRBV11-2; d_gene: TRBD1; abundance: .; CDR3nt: TGTGCCAGCAGCCCGACAGGGTTCGGTGGAAACATTCAGTACTTC; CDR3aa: CASSPTGFGGNIQYF
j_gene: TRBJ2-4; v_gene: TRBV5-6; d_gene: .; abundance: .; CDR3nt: TGTGCCAGCAGCTGGACGGCACTAGCCAAAAACATTCAGTACTTC; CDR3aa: CASSWTALAKNIQYF
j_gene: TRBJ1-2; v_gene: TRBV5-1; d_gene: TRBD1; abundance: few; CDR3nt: TGCGCCAGCAGCCTGGACAGGGGGCAGGGCTACACCTTC; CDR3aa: CASSLDRGQGYTF
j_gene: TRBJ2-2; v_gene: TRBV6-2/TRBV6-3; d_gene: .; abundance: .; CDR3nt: TGTGCCAGCAGTCCCTTTCAGGGGAACACCGGGGAGCTGTTTTTT; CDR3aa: CASSPFQGNTGELFF
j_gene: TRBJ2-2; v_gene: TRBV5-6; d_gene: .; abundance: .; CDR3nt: TGTGCCAGCAGCTTGTCTCCAGGGTCAAGCACCGGGGAGCTGTTTTTT; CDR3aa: CASSLSPGSSTGELFF